This T cell receptor (beta chain) stems from a study of regulatory T cells in long-lasting Graves disease. The overall study: Positive TSH receptor antibodies alongside over 5 years of antithyroid drugs were what marked Graves' disease as persistent.

Points from the study as a whole: Persistent patients had a count of shared public clonotypes (around 2,700) that exceeded that of new patients (about 970).

CDR3 size: 15 residues. Germline V gene sequence: CDR1 LGHNT, CDR2 FRNRAP. Trimming left V 0 bases short and J 4 bases short, with 10 bases between. Investigators prepared the TCR beta libraries by applying iRepertoire HTBI primers and Arm-PCR of CDR3 regions. TCRdb passed the multiplex PCR reads through MiXCR, listing each CDR3 protein once. Among hundreds of thousands of distinct CDR3 sequences, around 30% were seen once, and the ten largest hold 40% to 50%. Time point noted: persistent/refractory GD, antithyroid drugs over 5 years with positive TRAb. RNA extracted from PBMCs served as the sequencing template. Clinicians diagnosed Graves' disease using American Thyroid Association guidelines. A roughly 9-milliliter sample of peripheral blood was drawn into EDTA tubes. This clonotype showed up just a few times. Its antigen remains unknown.

The source of this sequence is a female donor with Graves disease. Source: peripheral blood mononuclear cells (PBMCs), taken when the disease was refractory, from a patient treated with antithyroid drugs. The rearrangement uses TRBV12-5 and TRBJ1-5; D gene uncertain. The CDR3 reads CASGLVPEANQPQHF. The CDR3 nucleotides read TGTGCTAGTGGTTTGGTACCCGAGGCTAATCAGCCCCAGCATTTT. The variable domain in full, with the rest retrieved from reference TRBV12-5 and TRBJ1-5, is DARVTQTPRHKVTEMGQEVTMRCQPILGHNTVFWYRQTMMQGLELLAYFRNRAPLDDSGMPKDRFSAEMPDATLATLKIQPSEPRDSAVYFCASGLVPEANQPQHFGDGTRLSIL.